Below, 4 T cell receptor beta chains from the same sample are listed, as sequenced in a study of PD-L1 blockade in urothelial cancer. Time point described: peripheral blood 6 weeks after treatment start. Assay used: immunoSEQ multiplex PCR; TCRdb lists only in-frame clones, some missing. The table includes around 50,000 clones, about 85% detected once. Specimen: PBMCs, collected around atezolizumab (anti-PD-L1) treatment. The receptor source for this set is a man aged 50 to 60 with urothelial cancer.

This sequence joins TRBV7-3 and TRBJ1-2; possible D gene TRBD1, 6 bases. The CDR3 extends over 13 amino acids. CDR1 SGHTA and CDR2 FQGTGA come from the germline V gene. Trimming cost V 2 bases and J 4 bases, with 8 bases left between them. In nucleotides, the CDR3 is TGTGCCAGCAGCTTAGGCAGGGGCTATGGCTACACCTTC. Translated: CASSLGRGYGYTF.

Only one count was recorded for this clone. The V gene is TRBV9, the J gene TRBJ2-5; D uncertain. Germline V CDR1 and CDR2: SGDLS, YYNGEE. Trimming took off 3 bases at V and 1 base at J, with 13 bases between the two ends. This CDR3 has 15 amino acids. CDR3 protein: CASSASLTIQETQYF. The CDR3 region has the DNA TGTGCCAGCAGCGCCTCCCTTACTATCCAAGAGACCCAGTACTTC.

The rearrangement joins TRBV15 to TRBJ2-3; 7 bases align to TRBD2. The V and J ends lost 6 bases and 5 bases, in that order; junction bases with no gene match: 11. The CDR3 has 15 residues. Germline V lookup: CDR1 LNHNV, CDR2 YYDKDF (reference sequence). The CDR3 sequence: CATSEGGKPLDTQYF. For the CDR3, the DNA is TGTGCCACCAGTGAGGGAGGGAAGCCCCTAGATACGCAGTATTTT.

V is TRBV29-1 and J is TRBJ1-1; D gene ambiguous. CDR1 is SQVTM and CDR2 is ANQGSEA in the germline V gene. The CDR3 is made up of 12 amino acids. V was trimmed by 4 bases and J by 1 base, leaving 7 bases between them. The CDR3 sequence is CSVGAGNTEAFF. CDR3 DNA: TGCAGCGTTGGAGCGGGGAACACTGAAGCTTTCTTT. Looking up the rest from reference TRBV29-1 and TRBJ1-1 gives the full variable domain: SAVISQKPSRDICQRGTSLTIQCQVDSQVTMMFWYRQQPGQSLTLIATANQGSEATYESGFVIDKFPISRPNLTFSTLTVSNMSPEDSSIYLCSVGAGNTEAFFGQGTRLTVV.